One and the same sample provided the 17 T cell receptor beta chains below, sequenced in a study of blood T cell repertoires in COVID-19. Clones were read by immunoSEQ multiplex PCR, and TCRdb kept only the in-frame ones, dropping some. This table has roughly 300,000 clones, about 89% appearing once. The sample comprised PBMCs or T cells enriched from blood (not recorded which). These receptors were collected from a woman aged 25 to 45 who had recovered from COVID-19.

V gene TRBV19 combines with J gene TRBJ1-4, with D unresolved. The V gene's germline CDR1 is LNHDA and CDR2 SQIVND (reference sequence). The ends were cut back, 4 bases at V and 0 bases at J, with 6 bases in the middle. CDR3 length: 14 residues. CDR3 loop: CASSTRATNEKLFF. The CDR3 DNA is TGTGCCAGTAGTACGCGTGCAACTAATGAAAAACTGTTTTTT. Looking up the rest from reference TRBV19 and TRBJ1-4 gives the full variable domain: DGGITQSPKYLFRKEGQNVTLSCEQNLNHDAMYWYRQDPGQGLRLIYYSQIVNDFQKGDIAEGYSVSREKKESFPLTVTSAQKNPTAFYLCASSTRATNEKLFFGSGTQLSVL.

V and J are TRBV7-9 and TRBJ2-7, with 8 nucleotides matching TRBD1. Trimming took 5 bases from V and 7 from J; bases not matched to a gene: 10. Germline V CDR1 and CDR2: SEHNR, FQNEAQ (reference sequence). The CDR3 spans 14 residues. The CDR3 coding sequence is TGTGCCAGCAGCCCATCCGGACAGGGCTGGGAGCAGTACTTC. Protein sequence: CASSPSGQGWEQYF.

The CDR3 loop reads CASRSGGILTSTDTQYF. DNA for the CDR3: TGTGCCAGCAGGTCGGGGGGAATCCTAACTAGCACAGATACGCAGTATTTT. The V gene is TRBV28, the J gene TRBJ2-3, with TRBD2 matching over 7 bases. J gave up 0 bases and V 6 bases, and 12 bases lay outside the gene matches. The CDR3 covers 17 residues. The germline CDR1 and CDR2 sequences are MDHEN and SYDVKM.

The chain couples TRBV11-3 to TRBJ2-2; D is perhaps TRBD1 (6 bases). The CDR3 length is 16 residues. With 4 bases removed from V and 4 bases from J, the gap between germline ends came to 16 bases. Germline CDR1 reads SGHNT; CDR2 reads YENEEA. The CDR3 loop reads CASSSGAGTSTGELFF. DNA of the CDR3: TGTGCCAGCAGCTCAGGGGCAGGGACGAGCACCGGGGAGCTGTTTTTT. Looking up the rest from reference TRBV11-3 and TRBJ2-2 gives the full variable domain: EAGVVQSPRYKIIEKKQPVAFWCNPISGHNTLYWYLQNLGQGPELLIRYENEEAVDDSQLPKDRFSAERLKGVDSTLKIQPAELGDSAVYLCASSSGAGTSTGELFFGEGSRLTVL.

The count of this clone is one. The chain carries TRBV4-1 and TRBJ1-3; D call uncertain. Germline CDR1 reads MGHRA; CDR2 reads YSYEKL. The CDR3 spans 15 residues. Trimming left V 0 bases short and J 0 bases short, with 6 bases between. The CDR3 sequence is CASSQEGRSGNTIYF. The DNA for the CDR3 is TGCGCCAGCAGCCAAGAGGGCCGCTCTGGAAACACCATATATTTT.

The gene calls are TRBV4-2 and TRBJ2-7, with 10 nucleotides matching TRBD1. The V gene end was trimmed by 4 bases and the J gene end by 2 bases; junction bases not matched to a gene: 5. CDR1 and CDR2 (germline): LGHNA, YNFKEQ. This CDR3 contains 15 residues. CDR3 loop: CASSPGQGVTYEQYF. The DNA for the CDR3 is TGTGCCAGCAGCCCAGGACAGGGGGTTACCTACGAGCAGTACTTC.

This chain connects TRBV5-6 to TRBJ2-7; tentative D call: TRBD1 (6 bases). Trimming shortened V by 2 bases and J by 0 bases, and 12 bases separated the two germline ends. Germline lookup yields CDR1 SGHDT and CDR2 YYEEEE. The CDR3 runs to 15 residues. The CDR3 DNA reads as TGTGCCAGCAGCTTCGACTGGACAGTCTCCTACGAGCAGTACTTC. Amino acids: CASSFDWTVSYEQYF.

This chain connects TRBV5-1 to TRBJ1-2; possible D gene TRBD1, 5 bases. CDR3 length equals 14 residues. Germline loops: CDR1 SGHRS, CDR2 YFSETQ. Trimming shortened V by 4 bases and J by 8 bases, and 18 bases separated the two germline ends. Here the CDR3 reads CASSRGEGRGGYTF. CDR3 DNA sequence: TGCGCCAGCAGCCGGGGGGAGGGCCGAGGGGGCTACACCTTC.

The V and J genes are TRBV6-5 and TRBJ2-7; 9 nucleotides align to TRBD2. The length of the CDR3 is 14 residues. Germline assignment: CDR1 MNHEY and CDR2 SVGAGI. V was pared by 7 bases and J by 3 bases, with 7 bases of the junction left unmatched. This CDR3 reads CASTQGSGGYEQYF. Written as DNA, the CDR3 is TGTGCCAGCACCCAGGGTAGCGGGGGCTACGAGCAGTACTTC.

The chain employs TRBV9 and TRBJ2-7; 11 bases align to TRBD1. CDR3 length equals 17 residues. Germline assignment: CDR1 SGDLS and CDR2 YYNGEE. V shed 3 bases and J 2 bases; nucleotides not matched to a gene: 10. CDR3 in DNA: TGTGCCAGCAGCGCACGGTCAGGGACAGGGGGGCCCTACGAGCAGTACTTC. Amino acid sequence: CASSARSGTGGPYEQYF.

The chain combines TRBV28 with TRBJ1-5; D not resolved. This CDR3 comprises 14 residues. The V gene's germline CDR1 is MDHEN and CDR2 SYDVKM. CDR3 nucleotide sequence: TGTGCTAGCGCCCCCCGAGGTAGCAATCAGCCCCAGCATTTT. Amino acid sequence: CASAPRGSNQPQHF.

The chain is built from TRBV20-1 and TRBJ2-7, with unresolved D. The CDR3 is 12 residues long. Germline CDR1 is DFQATT and CDR2 is SNEGSKA (reference sequence). With 3 bases removed from V and 4 bases from J, the gap between germline ends came to 10 bases. The CDR3 loop reads CSASLAFYEQYF. The CDR3 DNA sequence: TGCAGTGCTAGTTTGGCATTTTACGAGCAGTACTTC.

J is TRBJ2-7 and V is TRBV5-6, with a tentative D call TRBD2 (5 bases). V was trimmed by 0 bases and J by 3 bases, leaving 7 bases between them. CDR1 and CDR2 from the germline V gene are SGHDT and YYEEEE. The CDR3 runs to 13 residues. CDR3 amino acids: CASSLAGSYEQYF. The CDR3 DNA sequence: TGTGCCAGCAGCTTGGCGGGGAGCTACGAGCAGTACTTC.

The J gene is TRBJ1-2, the V gene TRBV29-1, with 7 positions matching TRBD1. The J segment lost 10 bases and the V segment lost 3 bases, leaving 5 bases of the junction unmatched. The CDR3 covers 11 residues. CDR1 and CDR2 (germline): SQVTM, ANQGSEA. CDR3 residues: CSVEEQGIYTF. CDR3 in DNA: TGCAGCGTTGAGGAACAGGGGATCTACACCTTC.

V usage is TRBV7-2 and J usage is TRBJ1-2; TRBD1 matches at 8 bases. Germline-derived CDR1 and CDR2 are SGHTA and FQGNSA. The CDR3 totals 14 residues. V was pared by 3 bases and J by 4 bases, with 4 bases of the junction left unmatched. The CDR3 loop reads CASSLDREFYGYTF. The CDR3 bases are TGTGCCAGCAGCTTGGACAGGGAGTTCTATGGCTACACCTTC.

V is TRBV9 and J is TRBJ1-2; 9 positions agree with TRBD1. This CDR3 region has 15 residues. J gave up 7 bases and V 1 base, and 8 bases lay outside the gene matches. Germline V gives CDR1 SGDLS, CDR2 YYNGEE. CDR3 amino acids: CASSVQHQDRGGYTF. The CDR3 DNA sequence: TGTGCCAGCAGCGTACAACACCAGGACAGGGGTGGCTACACCTTC.

V gene TRBV27 combines with J gene TRBJ2-7; 10 bases map to TRBD1. Germline-derived CDR1 and CDR2 are MNHEY and SMNVEV (reference sequence). The V gene end was trimmed by 8 bases and the J gene end by 2 bases; junction bases not matched to a gene: 6. The CDR3 length is 14 residues. CDR3 nucleotides: TGTGCCAGCGGGTGGACAGGGGGGCCCTACGAGCAGTACTTC. This sequence encodes CASGWTGGPYEQYF.